This T cell receptor (beta chain) was sequenced for a study of beta chain features in type 1 diabetes (dated by TCRdb to 2017 to 2018). About the full investigation: Mean age, gender distribution, total cell number and subset yield were not different between patients and healthy donors. Across all samples, 90 million to 130 million sorted cells were examined, and cell number per subset correlated strongly with RNA yield. In the study, TCRB repertoires of sorted circulating CD4+ T cell subsets from recently diagnosed type 1 diabetes patients were compared with those of matched healthy donors. Regulatory and stem cell-like memory subsets were isolated from only 8 patients and 8 healthy donors, whereas naive and central memory subsets came from all 30 or so donors. The study at large found these results: Sequencing cDNA rather than genomic DNA could over-represent highly expressing activated cells, although activation and CD3 levels did not differ between groups. HLA sub-analyses involved small numbers of individuals, so any influence of HLA type on TCRB rearrangement remained unresolved. Naive, central memory and regulatory TCRB repertoires appeared to be more similar among patients than among healthy donors. At VDJ recombination sites, type 1 diabetes patients had fewer insertions and more deleted nucleotides, which implies abnormalities in thymic rearrangement. A moderate but significant shortening of TCRB CDR3 length was observed in type 1 diabetes patients in all four CD4+ subsets. PCR may preferentially amplify shorter templates, but because patient and control samples were amplified and corrected together, any resulting skew would affect both groups equally.

A single peripheral blood draw of roughly 0.11 L on average was collected from each donor into heparinised tubes. Using a panel that included CD45RO, CCR7, CD25, CD127, CD95 and CD27, naive, central memory, regulatory and stem cell-like memory CD4+ T cells were sorted on a BD FACSAria II. All sorted populations exceeded 95% purity. PBMCs were isolated immediately by Lymphoprep density gradient centrifugation and stained directly without culture. So that batch effects would be minimized, each experiment stained and sorted samples in pairs, pairing one healthy donor with one patient. The entire amount of isolated RNA was reverse transcribed using the High Capacity cDNA Reverse Transcription Kit, so the sequenced TCRB transcripts were expressed ones. Deep immunoSEQ sequencing was performed on naive, central memory and regulatory T cell samples, with an average of approximately 3.9 million total reads per sample. After sorted cells were lysed in RLT buffer, RNA was extracted with DNase-treated RNeasy Micro or Mini kits, with the choice depending on cell number. To prevent cross-contamination, every cell subset was processed on its own, while patient and healthy donor samples were processed together. The immunoSEQ multiplex PCR was used to amplify TCRB sequences from cDNA, generating 87-bp fragments that spanned the CDR3 region. Amplicons were sequenced on the Illumina HiSeq platform. Regarding the original processing steps: PCR bias was corrected computationally using synthetic template baselines, and reads within Hamming distance 2 were collapsed, with unmergeable singletons discarded. Reads were aligned against IMGT so that V, D and J genes, CDR3 length and insertions or deletions at six rearrangement sites could be assigned. Within each subset, clonotype counts were normalized to sorted cell number, after which true diversity and Gini coefficients were computed with the tcR R package. The overlap coefficient, calculated on TCRB nucleotide sequences, was used to quantify repertoire sharing. Out-of-frame TCRB sequences from naive cells were analyzed as a proxy for the pre-selection repertoire. TCRdb retrieved this table from immuneACCESS and kept in-frame rearrangements only. Not all clones are present; in checked studies, unresolved V genes account for under half, and no reason is known for the remainder. The V and J calls and the clone size are those of that table, but D and trimming were determined from the DNA. The sample data list a few hundred thousand clones, and about 14% of these were observed just once. Together, the top ten hold over 0.014% of the sample.

Based on the germline V gene, the CDR1 and CDR2 sequences are LGHNA and YSLEER. The CDR3 spans 14 residues, from the cysteine through the phenylalanine. The CDR3 DNA has 42 bases and is translated from base 1. As regards this clone: What this receptor recognizes is not known. At one boundary the junction diverges from the germline segment, which might be a read error.

This sequence originates from a woman aged 18-35 years with type 1 diabetes. This receptor chain uses TRBV4-3 and TRBJ2-4; 5 matching bases give a weak D call of TRBD2. Sequenced sample: naive CD4+ T cells from blood. The cell subset or site tag for this specimen amounts to: true naive CD4+ T cells. The DNA is as follows: TGCGCCAGCACCCAAGAGAGACTACTAAACATTCAGTACTTC. Its protein is CASTQERLLNIQYF.